This TCR beta chain emerged from a study of low-dose radiotherapy and immunotherapy resistance in tumors. First-strand cDNA relied on TRAV- and TRBV-specific primers spanning alpha and beta chains. With a constant-region primer and a V-primer adapter, TCRs were subjected to 20 to 25 PCR cycles of amplification. TCRdb analysed the reads with MiXCR anew, one entry per CDR3 protein. The data show around 14,000 distinct CDR3 sequences, roughly 50% seen once. Donors, who were enrolled in a single-arm phase I dose-escalation trial, received nivolumab, ipilimumab, aspirin, low-dose cyclophosphamide and low-dose radiotherapy. Germline-derived CDR1 and CDR2 are SNHLY and FYNNEI. V was pared by 3 bases and J by 6 bases, with 18 bases between. This CDR3 is 15 amino acids long.

The TCR originated in a human donor with advanced metastatic prostate, ovarian, gallbladder or colorectal cancer (not recorded which). This table probably holds off-target reads from a library built for another chain. This chain links TRBV2 with TRBJ2-7; D may be TRBD1 (6 bases). The CDR3 DNA follows: TGTGCCAGCAGTGACCTCCCCTCTCCCAGGGGCGAGCAGTACTTC. The encoded protein is CASSDLPSPRGEQYF.